This note documents a single T cell receptor (beta chain) sequence. The authors' processing: For nucleated cells, counts were estimated from reference gene primer amplification. Produced via immunoSEQ multiplex PCR; TCRdb's table is partial and in-frame only. That table furnishes V, J and clone size, whereas the DNA furnished D and trimming. The profile shows roughly 300,000 clones, roughly 91% of them singletons. Trimming shortened V by 3 bases and J by 1 base, and 11 bases separated the two germline ends. The CDR3 is 15 residues long. CDR1 and CDR2 (germline): KGHDR, SFDVKD. This sample stems from a study of blood T cell repertoires in COVID-19. Across the study: Sources were T cells, B-cell-depleted T cells, or PBMCs; the material itself was cDNA or gDNA.

The chain uses TRBV24-1 and TRBJ1-1; no clear D gene. The specimen sequenced was PBMCs or T cells enriched from blood (not recorded which). The source of this sequence is a woman aged 40 to 55 with acute COVID-19. For the CDR3, the DNA is TGTGCCACCAGTGATCCCACGACTGGGAACACTGAAGCTTTCTTT. It codes for CATSDPTTGNTEAFF.